This T cell receptor beta chain derives from a study of blood T cell repertoires in COVID-19. About the study: Sites across the United States, Italy and Spain contributed samples from acute and convalescent COVID-19. T cells, B-cell-depleted T cells, or PBMCs provided the cDNA or gDNA that served as material.

In the authors' workflow: Amplified reference gene primers provided the basis for estimating nucleated cell counts. TCRdb's table, derived via immunoSEQ multiplex PCR, lists solely in-frame clones and lacks some. V, J and clone size reflect that table, while D and trimming were determined from the DNA. The table includes about 220,000 clones, about 90% detected once. Material for sequencing was peripheral blood. The source of this sequence is a man aged 35 to 55 with active or convalescent COVID-19.

In DNA, the CDR3 is TGTGCCAGCAGCTGGGTTAATAGAGGCAAAAACATTCAGTACTTC. It codes for CASSWVNRGKNIQYF. This chain uses TRBV5-8 with TRBJ2-4; D call uncertain. The CDR3 sequence is 15 residues long. Germline assignment: CDR1 SGHTS and CDR2 YDEGEE. V lost 3 bases to trimming and J lost 3 bases, with 13 bases between them.